The sequence of this T cell receptor beta chain was determined in a study of Ad26.COV2.S vaccination and SARS-CoV-2 variants. Study findings and constraints: Vaccinees reportedly had broad spike-specific CD8+ and CD4+ T cell responses.

Treatment defined: roughly 19 received Ad26.COV2.S at low or high dose, single or two shots; about five received placebo; per-sample allocation not given. All samples were drawn on day 63, counting from the first vaccine or placebo injection. The assay was immunoSEQ multiplex PCR, and TCRdb's table has in-frame clones only and misses some. The sample holds more than 300,000 clones, around 90% seen once. Concerning this clone: Its matching antigen is unknown.

Germline V gene lookup returns CDR1 LGHNA and CDR2 YSLEER. The V gene lost 0 bases and the J gene lost 9 bases, with 6 bases spanning the gap. CDR3 length equals 13 residues. This sequence joins TRBV4-3 and TRBJ1-6; D gene uncertain. The sequencing here drew on peripheral blood, taken in a trial of Ad26.COV2.S vaccine versus placebo. This clonotype originated in a person between 18 and 65 years old who received the Ad26.COV2.S COVID-19 vaccine or a placebo. The CDR3 bases are TGCGCCAGCAGCCAAGAGATTCGTTCACCCCTCCACTTT. It is translated as CASSQEIRSPLHF.